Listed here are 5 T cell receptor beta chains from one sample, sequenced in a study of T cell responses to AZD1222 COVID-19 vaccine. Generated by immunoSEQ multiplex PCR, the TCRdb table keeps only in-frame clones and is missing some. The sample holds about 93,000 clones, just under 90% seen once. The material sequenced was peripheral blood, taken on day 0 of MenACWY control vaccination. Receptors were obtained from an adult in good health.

CDR3 DNA sequence: TGCGCCAGCAGCCATGACAGGGGGAATGAAAAACTGTTTTTT. It is translated as CASSHDRGNEKLFF. The genes are TRBV4-3 and TRBJ1-4, with 9 nucleotides matching TRBD1. The CDR3 contains 14 residues. The J segment lost 5 bases and the V segment lost 3 bases, leaving 1 base of the junction unmatched. Germline V CDR1 and CDR2: LGHNA, YSLEER.

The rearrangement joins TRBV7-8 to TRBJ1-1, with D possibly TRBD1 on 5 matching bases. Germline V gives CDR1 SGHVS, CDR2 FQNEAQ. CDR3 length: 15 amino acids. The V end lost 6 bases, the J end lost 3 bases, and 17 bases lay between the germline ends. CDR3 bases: TGTGCCAGCAGGCCTATAAACCGGGACGACACTGAAGCTTTCTTT. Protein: CASRPINRDDTEAFF. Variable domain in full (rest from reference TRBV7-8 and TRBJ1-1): GAGVSQSPRYKVAKRGQDVALRCDPISGHVSLFWYQQALGQGPEFLTYFQNEAQLDKSGLPSDRFFAERPEGSVSTLKIQRTQQEDSAVYLCASRPINRDDTEAFFGQGTRLTVV.

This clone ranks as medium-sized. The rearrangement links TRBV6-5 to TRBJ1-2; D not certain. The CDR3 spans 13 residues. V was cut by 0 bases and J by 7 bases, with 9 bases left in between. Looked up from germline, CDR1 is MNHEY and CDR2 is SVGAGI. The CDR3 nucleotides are TGTGCCAGCAGTTACTCCTCAGTGAGTGGCTACACCTTC. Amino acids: CASSYSSVSGYTF.

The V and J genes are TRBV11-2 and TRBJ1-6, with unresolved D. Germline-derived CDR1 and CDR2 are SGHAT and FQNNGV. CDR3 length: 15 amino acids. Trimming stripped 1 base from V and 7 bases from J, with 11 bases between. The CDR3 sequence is CASSLAPGPNSPLHF. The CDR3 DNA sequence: TGTGCCAGCAGCTTAGCTCCAGGTCCAAATTCACCCCTCCACTTT. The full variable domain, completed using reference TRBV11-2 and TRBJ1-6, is EAGVAQSPRYKIIEKRQSVAFWCNPISGHATLYWYQQILGQGPKLLIQFQNNGVVDDSQLPKDRFSAERLKGVDSTLKIQPAKLEDSAVYLCASSLAPGPNSPLHFGNGTRLTVT.

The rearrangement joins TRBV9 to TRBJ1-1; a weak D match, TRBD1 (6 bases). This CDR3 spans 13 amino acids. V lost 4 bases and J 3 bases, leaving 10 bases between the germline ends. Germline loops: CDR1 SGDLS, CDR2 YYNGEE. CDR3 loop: CASSPTGDTEAFF. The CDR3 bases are TGTGCCAGCAGCCCGACAGGCGACACTGAAGCTTTCTTT.